The clone carrying this T cell receptor (beta chain) was counted a single time. The data derive from a study of cytomegalovirus exposure and HLA in healthy donors. 60 Vbeta and 13 Jbeta primers were used in PCR. Assay: immunoSEQ multiplex PCR; the TCRdb copy retains only in-frame clones and omits some. The sample holds more than 200,000 clones, 60% to 80% seen once. The germline V and J ends were trimmed by 2 bases and 7 bases, with 5 bases remaining between them. This CDR3 is 12 amino acids long. Germline CDR1 reads SEHNR; CDR2 reads FQNEAQ (reference sequence). This sequence joins TRBV7-9 and TRBJ2-2; D ambiguous. The TCR originated in a male donor in good health and CMV-seronegative. The sample taken for sequencing was PBMCs. As DNA, the CDR3 is TGTGCCAGCAGCTTAATTCTCGGGGAGCTGTTTTTT. Its protein product is CASSLILGELFF.